These 17 T cell receptor beta chains originate from one sample sequenced in a study of T cells in localized non-small cell lung cancer. TCRdb's table, derived via immunoSEQ multiplex PCR, lists solely in-frame clones and lacks some. The sample lists 50,000 to 65,000 clones, around 81% seen once, with roughly 5% in the top ten. The sample was PBMCs, taken before any cancer treatment. The receptor source for this set is a man between 40 and 75 years old with stage II lung adenocarcinoma.

V and J are TRBV27 and TRBJ2-7, with a weak D call TRBD1 (6 bases). Germline V gene lookup returns CDR1 MNHEY and CDR2 SMNVEV (reference sequence). V was cut by 5 bases and J by 4 bases, with 15 bases left in between. The CDR3 loop spans 14 amino acids. CDR3 loop: CASSPDSLKYEQYF. The CDR3 nucleotides read TGTGCCAGCAGTCCGGACAGCCTCAAGTACGAGCAGTACTTC.

The gene calls are TRBV21-1 and TRBJ1-5; the table names TRBD1, a call not compared with the DNA. TRBV21-1 is marked as a pseudogene. The CDR3 is 17 amino acids. Here the CDR3 DNA reads TGTGCCAGCAGCAAAGGTACAGGGCCTTATAGCAATCAGCCCCAGCATTTT. Protein product: CASSKGTGPYSNQPQHF.

The chain carries TRBV15 and TRBJ1-5; D ambiguous. V gave up 0 bases and J gave up 5 bases, with 8 bases separating them. Germline assignment: CDR1 LNHNV and CDR2 YYDKDF (reference sequence). This CDR3 has 14 residues. The DNA for the CDR3 is TGTGCCACCAGCAGAGAAGTTTTCGATCAGCCCCAGCATTTT. Its protein product is CATSREVFDQPQHF.

The gene calls are TRBV4-1 and TRBJ1-2; a possible D gene is TRBD1 (6 bases). Germline values: CDR1 MGHRA, CDR2 YSYEKL. V shed 0 bases and J shed 4 bases, with 18 bases lying between them. This CDR3 contains 17 residues. Written as DNA, the CDR3 is TGCGCCAGCAGCCAAGATCGTGCGGGGGCCTCGGTCTATGGCTACACCTTC. Protein sequence: CASSQDRAGASVYGYTF.

The table lists this clone with many counts. The chain links TRBV18 to TRBJ2-1; TRBD2 matches at 9 bases. Looked up from germline, CDR1 is KGHSH and CDR2 is LQKENI. V was pared by 1 base and J by 7 bases, with 8 bases of the junction left unmatched. The CDR3 is made up of 16 amino acids. The CDR3 protein is CASSPRSSGSSNEQFF. DNA of the CDR3: TGTGCCAGCTCACCACGGAGTAGCGGGAGTTCTAATGAGCAGTTCTTC.

The count of this clone is one. This sequence joins TRBV6-5 and TRBJ2-7; weak D call: TRBD2 (5 bases). The CDR3 totals 13 residues. The germline V gene has CDR1 MNHEY and CDR2 SVGAGI. V lost 6 bases and J lost 5, with 14 bases in between. The CDR3, as DNA: TGTGCCAGCAGCTTCTGGAGGTATGACGAGCAGTACTTC. Translating gives CASSFWRYDEQYF.

Comments on this clone: One junction end disagrees with the germline gene, perhaps due to a read error. V is TRBV7-7 and J is TRBJ2-3; the D call may be TRBD1 or TRBD2 (5 bases each). Germline V lookup: CDR1 SSHAT, CDR2 FNYEAQ (reference sequence). The CDR3 has 14 residues. CDR3 residues: CASSTGTGADTQYF. The CDR3 coding sequence is TGTGCTAGCAGCACCGGGACCGGTGCAGATACGCAGTATTTT.

The J gene is TRBJ2-7, the V gene TRBV7-9, with D possibly called TRBD1 or TRBD2 (5 bases each). This CDR3 has 16 amino acids. V was cut by 4 bases and J by 2 bases, with 18 bases left in between. Germline V gene lookup returns CDR1 SEHNR and CDR2 FQNEAQ (reference sequence). CDR3 residues: CASSYLNWDGAYEQYF. In nucleotides, the CDR3 is TGTGCCAGCAGCTATCTAAATTGGGACGGTGCCTACGAGCAGTACTTC.

The chain carries TRBV4-3 and TRBJ1-1; D possibly corresponds to TRBD1 (6 bases). Germline lookup yields CDR1 LGHNA and CDR2 YSLEER. The length of the CDR3 is 14 residues. Trimming shortened V by 3 bases and J by 1 base, and 9 bases separated the two germline ends. CDR3 coding DNA: TGCGCCAGCAGCCACGGGGGCGAGAACACTGAAGCTTTCTTT. This sequence encodes CASSHGGENTEAFF.

The CDR3 protein is CASSAPRAGKNYGYTF. The DNA of the CDR3 is TGTGCCAGCAGCGCCCCTAGGGCGGGAAAGAACTATGGCTACACCTTC. The chain couples TRBV9 to TRBJ1-2; no clear D gene. Trimming cost V 3 bases and J 2 bases, with 17 bases left between them. The length of the CDR3 is 16 residues. Germline V gene data show CDR1 as SGDLS and CDR2 as YYNGEE.

The rearrangement links TRBV7-9 to TRBJ2-3, with 11 bases aligning to TRBD2. The CDR3 is made up of 18 amino acids. After removal of 3 bases from V and 3 bases from J, the junction contained 11 bases not matched to a gene. From germline, CDR1 is SEHNR and CDR2 FQNEAQ (reference sequence). The CDR3 reads CASSFLPLTSGRTDTQYF. DNA for the CDR3: TGTGCCAGCAGCTTCCTCCCCTTAACTAGCGGGAGAACAGATACGCAGTATTTT.

The chain recombines TRBV19 with TRBJ2-7, with 7 bases matching TRBD1. The CDR3 is 13 amino acids. The V segment lost 1 base and the J segment 3 bases; nucleotides outside the gene matches: 0. Germline values: CDR1 LNHDA, CDR2 SQIVND (reference sequence). For the CDR3, the DNA is TGTGCCAGTAGTATAGGGGACAGCTACGAGCAGTACTTC. It is translated as CASSIGDSYEQYF.

The chain couples TRBV6-1 to TRBJ1-1; a weak D match, TRBD1 (6 bases). This CDR3 region has 13 residues. The V and J ends lost 5 bases and 11 bases respectively, with 18 bases between them. The germline gives CDR1 MNHNS, CDR2 SASEGT. The CDR3 reads CASSRNRDGLAFF. The CDR3 DNA is TGTGCCAGCAGTCGGAACAGGGATGGTCTGGCTTTCTTT.

This clone was seen only once. This chain connects TRBV7-9 to TRBJ2-5, with D perhaps matching TRBD2 (6 bases). Germline assignment: CDR1 SEHNR and CDR2 FQNEAQ (reference sequence). The V end was cut by 2 bases, the J end by 4 bases, with 20 bases between. CDR3 length: 17 residues. The CDR3 sequence: CASSLNHRLAGGETQYF. In nucleotides, the CDR3 is TGTGCCAGCAGCTTAAACCACCGGCTAGCCGGGGGAGAGACCCAGTACTTC.

This sequence joins TRBV7-3 and TRBJ2-5; D may match TRBD1 or TRBD2 (5 bases each). Trimming left V 3 bases short and J 5 bases short, with 16 bases between. Germline V CDR1 and CDR2: SGHTA, FQGTGA. This CDR3 contains 15 residues. The CDR3 DNA is TGTGCCAGCAGCTTGGGGACCGGGGCCTGGGAGACCCAGTACTTC. Protein: CASSLGTGAWETQYF.

In this sample, this clone turned up a few times. The J gene is TRBJ2-7, the V gene TRBV7-6; the match to TRBD1 covers 8 bases. The CDR3 is made up of 15 amino acids. The germline gives CDR1 SGHVS, CDR2 FNYEAQ. Trimming removed 1 base from V and 3 bases from J; junction bases left unmatched: 5. The CDR3 reads CASSLGGTGLYEQYF. The DNA of the CDR3 is TGTGCCAGCAGCTTAGGTGGGACAGGTCTCTACGAGCAGTACTTC.

The V and J genes are TRBV19 and TRBJ2-7; TRBD1 might be the D (5 bases). This CDR3 has 16 amino acids. Trimming removed 5 bases at V and 0 bases at J, with 17 bases between. In germline, CDR1 is LNHDA, CDR2 SQIVND (reference sequence). The CDR3 reads CASSSLTGHASYEQYF. The CDR3 DNA reads as TGTGCCAGTAGTTCCCTTACAGGCCATGCCTCCTACGAGCAGTACTTC.